The 27 T cell receptor beta chains below come from one sample, sequenced in a study of beta chain features in type 1 diabetes. Investigators reverse transcribed all isolated RNA, so they sequenced expressed TCRB transcripts. Assay used: immunoSEQ multiplex PCR; TCRdb lists only in-frame clones, some missing. The data hold 810,000 or so clones, with roughly 17% observed a single time. The sequencing input was naive CD4+ T cells from blood. These TCRs come from a woman aged 18-29 years in good health.

Only a few counts were recorded for this clone. The chain links TRBV4-3 to TRBJ2-7, with 8 bases lining up with TRBD2. Per germline, CDR1 LGHNA and CDR2 YSLEER. J gave up 3 bases and V 0 bases, and 7 bases lay outside the gene matches. There are 16 residues in the CDR3. CDR3 protein: CASSQDRSGSYYEQYF. CDR3 in DNA: TGCGCCAGCAGCCAAGACAGGAGCGGGAGTTACTACGAGCAGTACTTC.

This clone was counted only a few times. V usage is TRBV6-6 and J usage is TRBJ1-1; D is unresolved. Per germline, CDR1 MNHNY and CDR2 SVGAGI (reference sequence). The V gene lost 8 bases and the J gene lost 3 bases, with 16 bases spanning the gap. This CDR3 region has 14 residues. The CDR3 here is CASGRGGGHTEAFF. CDR3 nucleotides: TGTGCCAGCGGCCGGGGTGGAGGGCACACTGAAGCTTTCTTT.

The DNA for the CDR3 is TGTGCCAGCACCACTCCGGGACAGGGGGCCGTTACTGAAGCTTTCTTT. Translation gives CASTTPGQGAVTEAFF. This chain connects TRBV28 to TRBJ1-1; 12 bases align to TRBD1. After removal of 7 bases from V and 5 bases from J, the junction contained 11 bases not matched to a gene. This CDR3 is 16 amino acids long. The germline V gene has CDR1 MDHEN and CDR2 SYDVKM.

This clone was recorded a few times. The same CDR3 arises from other DNA sequences in this sample as well. V and J are TRBV7-9 and TRBJ1-1; perhaps TRBD1 as D (5 bases). The CDR3 is 14 residues long. Germline assignment: CDR1 SEHNR and CDR2 FQNEAQ (reference sequence). Trimming took 0 bases from V and 1 from J, leaving 6 bases between them. The CDR3 nucleotides read TGTGCCAGCAGCTTAGCCGGGGGGAACACTGAAGCTTTCTTT. It codes for CASSLAGGNTEAFF.

The sample holds a few counts of this clone. The sample carries other DNA sequences with the same CDR3. The chain's CDR3 is CASSPGGLAKNIQYF. CDR3 nucleotides: TGTGCCAGCAGCCCCGGGGGATTAGCCAAAAACATTCAGTACTTC. V is TRBV13 and J is TRBJ2-4, with D perhaps TRBD2 (6 bases). Germline V gene lookup returns CDR1 PRHDT and CDR2 FYEKMQ (reference sequence). Deletions cut 5 bases from V and 0 bases from J, with 11 bases between. CDR3 length: 15 amino acids.

The chain links TRBV9 to TRBJ2-1, with D maybe TRBD2 (5 bases). The CDR3 runs to 16 residues. Between the trimmed V and J ends, which lost 1 base and 3 bases, there was a span of 14 bases. Germline-derived CDR1 and CDR2 are SGDLS and YYNGEE. The CDR3 DNA reads as TGTGCCAGCAGCGTAAGCGAAGGGAGAATCTACAATGAGCAGTTCTTC. This encodes CASSVSEGRIYNEQFF.

This clone was detected a few times. The CDR3 DNA is TGTGCCAGCAGTCACGGACTCCAAGAGACCCAGTACTTC. This codes for CASSHGLQETQYF. The chain recombines TRBV6-5 with TRBJ2-5; a weak D match, TRBD2 (5 bases). Germline lookup yields CDR1 MNHEY and CDR2 SVGAGI. This CDR3 is 13 amino acids long. Trimming took 5 bases from V and 1 from J, leaving 8 bases between them.

A few counts support this clone. The chain employs TRBV7-2 and TRBJ2-1, with 10 bases identical to TRBD2. Germline CDR1 is SGHTA and CDR2 is FQGNSA. Trimming took 8 bases from V and 7 from J; bases not matched to a gene: 14. The CDR3 consists of 16 residues. The CDR3 loop reads CASVPQTSGWVNEQFF. The CDR3 DNA follows: TGTGCCAGCGTCCCTCAGACTAGCGGGTGGGTGAATGAGCAGTTCTTC.

The chain carries TRBV5-1 and TRBJ1-1, with TRBD1 matching over 7 bases. The ends lost 4 bases at V and 3 bases at J; junction bases unmatched: 6. The length of the CDR3 is 14 residues. Germline V gene sequence: CDR1 SGHRS, CDR2 YFSETQ. The CDR3 bases are TGCGCCAGCAGCACGGGACAGAAACACACTGAAGCTTTCTTT. Protein: CASSTGQKHTEAFF.

This clone was counted only a few times. The sample has other DNA sequences that encode this CDR3 too. The chain uses TRBV7-2 and TRBJ1-5; no clear D gene. Germline V lookup: CDR1 SGHTA, CDR2 FQGNSA. V was clipped by 1 base and J by 5 bases, with 6 bases between them. The CDR3 extends over 13 amino acids. The CDR3 sequence: CASSLDRDQPQHF. CDR3 bases: TGTGCCAGCAGCTTAGACAGAGATCAGCCCCAGCATTTT.

This clone was counted only a few times. The chain combines TRBV2 with TRBJ2-5; D gene ambiguous. The CDR3 has 11 amino acids. Germline values: CDR1 SNHLY, CDR2 FYNNEI. Trimming removed 5 bases at V and 1 base at J, with 2 bases between. The CDR3 sequence is CASSTQETQYF. In nucleotides, the CDR3 is TGTGCCAGCAGTACCCAAGAGACCCAGTACTTC.

This clone turned up a few times. This rearrangement joins TRBV2 to TRBJ2-7; TRBD2 might be the D (6 bases). Germline loops: CDR1 SNHLY, CDR2 FYNNEI. V was clipped by 8 bases and J by 7 bases, with 21 bases between them. CDR3 length equals 14 residues. The DNA of the CDR3 is TGTGCCAGCCACACCTCGGCGGGAATTCAGGAGCAGTACTTC. This gives the protein CASHTSAGIQEQYF.

The chain couples TRBV5-1 to TRBJ2-2; tentatively, D is TRBD1 or TRBD2 (5 bases each). The CDR3 spans 15 residues. V dropped 6 bases and J dropped 5 bases, with 17 bases sitting between them. CDR1 and CDR2 (germline): SGHRS, YFSETQ. CDR3 nucleotides: TGCGCCAGCATGACGCTAGCCCAGGGTACCGGGGAGCTGTTTTTT. Translating gives CASMTLAQGTGELFF.

As regards this clone: A read error may account for a junction end that differs from germline. The same CDR3 arises from other DNA sequences in this sample as well. The rearrangement uses TRBV14 and TRBJ2-2, with D possibly TRBD1 on 5 matching bases. The CDR3 consists of 14 residues. Germline values: CDR1 SGHDN, CDR2 FVKESK. CDR3 sequence: CASSQDGATGELFF. The CDR3 nucleotides are TGTGCCAGCAGTCAAGATGGGGCCACCGGGGAGCTGTTTTTT. The full variable domain, with the rest looked up from reference TRBV14 and TRBJ2-2, is EAGVTQFPSHSVIEKGQTVTLRCDPISGHDNLYWYRRVMGKEIKFLLHFVKESKQDESGMPNNRFLAERTGGTYSTLKVQPAELEDSGVYFCASSQDGATGELFFGEGSRLTVL.

This clone was detected a few times. The genes are TRBV7-2 and TRBJ2-1, with D maybe TRBD2 (5 bases). Germline values: CDR1 SGHTA, CDR2 FQGNSA. This CDR3 comprises 14 residues. With 5 bases removed from V and 4 bases from J, the gap between germline ends came to 12 bases. As DNA, the CDR3 is TGTGCCAGCAGCAGAGCCGGGGTTTACAATGAGCAGTTCTTC. It translates to CASSRAGVYNEQFF.

The sample holds a few counts of this clone. The chain has TRBV9 and TRBJ2-1; 9 nucleotides align to TRBD2. The CDR3 spans 16 residues. Germline V gene lookup returns CDR1 SGDLS and CDR2 YYNGEE. Unmatched junction bases numbered 10, after V lost 2 bases and J lost 7 bases. The CDR3 DNA reads as TGTGCCAGCAGCGTCCATCCCTCGCGGGGGGGGAATGAGCAGTTCTTC. Encoded protein: CASSVHPSRGGNEQFF.

This clone was observed a handful of times. The chain's CDR3 is CASSQDFGVGYEQYF. DNA for the CDR3: TGTGCCAGCAGCCAAGATTTTGGGGTGGGCTACGAGCAGTACTTC. The J gene is TRBJ2-7, the V gene TRBV14; D gene unclear. Trimming left V 0 bases short and J 3 bases short, with 12 bases between. The germline gives CDR1 SGHDN, CDR2 FVKESK. CDR3 length: 15 amino acids.

The chain is built from TRBV28 and TRBJ2-5; 14 bases fit TRBD2. This CDR3 has 17 amino acids. With V trimmed by 4 bases and J by 5 bases, 9 bases remained unmatched. Germline CDR1 and CDR2: MDHEN and SYDVKM. CDR3 sequence (DNA): TGTGCCAGCAGTTCGGGTGGGACTAGCGGGAGTTGGGAGACCCAGTACTTC. It encodes CASSSGGTSGSWETQYF.

The chain is built from TRBV29-1 and TRBJ2-2; TRBD1 matches at 8 bases. The CDR3 is 14 residues long. With 6 bases clipped from V and 0 bases from J, the junction kept 3 bases outside the gene matches. Germline values: CDR1 SQVTM, CDR2 ANQGSEA. CDR3 protein: CSVVQGANTGELFF. The CDR3 DNA reads TGCAGCGTCGTACAGGGGGCGAACACCGGGGAGCTGTTTTTT.

This clone appeared a few times. This rearrangement joins TRBV15 to TRBJ1-1; D gene ambiguous. The CDR3 totals 12 residues. Trimming took 11 bases from V and 1 from J, leaving 11 bases between them. Germline CDR1 reads LNHNV; CDR2 reads YYDKDF (reference sequence). The CDR3 coding sequence is TGTGCCGCGGCCTGGGGGAACACTGAAGCTTTCTTT. It codes for CAAAWGNTEAFF.

This clone turned up a few times. V is TRBV27 and J is TRBJ2-3, with unresolved D. V was shortened by 3 bases and J by 2 bases, with 12 bases between the two germline ends. This CDR3 region has 15 residues. In germline, CDR1 is MNHEY, CDR2 SMNVEV (reference sequence). The CDR3 reads CASSLGKPDTDTQYF. CDR3 coding DNA: TGTGCCAGCAGTTTGGGGAAACCCGACACAGATACGCAGTATTTT.

The table lists this clone with a few counts. This chain joins TRBV11-2 and TRBJ2-1; D is unclear. Germline V gives CDR1 SGHAT, CDR2 FQNNGV. The CDR3 length is 14 residues. V lost 4 bases and J 11 bases, leaving 18 bases between the germline ends. CDR3 sequence: CASSSPTRSTQQFF. The DNA for the CDR3 is TGTGCCAGCAGCTCCCCTACGAGGAGTACACAGCAGTTCTTC.

DNA of the CDR3: TGTGCCAGCAGTACCGGGGGTAGGGAGCAGTTCTTC. It is translated as CASSTGGREQFF. The chain recombines TRBV6-5 with TRBJ2-1; D may be TRBD2 (6 bases). V lost 5 bases and J 10 bases, leaving 12 bases between the germline ends. Germline loops: CDR1 MNHEY, CDR2 SVGAGI. This CDR3 contains 12 residues.

Note on this clone: Other DNA sequences within the sample encode an identical CDR3. The chain combines TRBV10-3 with TRBJ2-7; 10 nucleotides match TRBD2. The CDR3 is 14 amino acids. Germline V gene sequence: CDR1 ENHRY, CDR2 SYGVKD. Germline trimming cut 6 bases from V and 0 bases from J; bases unmatched to any gene: 2. As DNA, the CDR3 is TGTGCCATCAGACCTAGCGGGAGCTCCTACGAGCAGTACTTC. This encodes CAIRPSGSSYEQYF.

This clone was recorded a few times. The chain couples TRBV7-2 to TRBJ1-5; D ambiguous. This CDR3 has 15 residues. The germline V and J ends were trimmed by 6 bases and 0 bases, with 12 bases remaining between them. Germline CDR1 SGHTA, CDR2 FQGNSA. CDR3 residues: CASSRDMLSNQPQHF. The CDR3 DNA sequence: TGTGCCAGCAGTCGCGACATGCTTAGCAATCAGCCCCAGCATTTT.

This clone was counted only a few times. The V and J genes are TRBV5-1 and TRBJ2-3; D not certain. V was pared by 4 bases and J by 2 bases, with 8 bases between. This CDR3 is 13 amino acids long. The germline CDR1 and CDR2 sequences are SGHRS and YFSETQ. CDR3 loop: CASSMTHTDTQYF. The DNA for the CDR3 is TGCGCCAGCAGCATGACACACACAGATACGCAGTATTTT.

This clone has just a few counts. This chain uses TRBV5-6 with TRBJ1-5; D unclear. The CDR3 totals 15 residues. Between the trimmed V and J ends, which lost 3 bases and 6 bases, there was a span of 16 bases. Germline V gives CDR1 SGHDT, CDR2 YYEEEE. CDR3 region: CASSSRATVAQPQHF. As DNA, the CDR3 is TGTGCCAGCAGCTCAAGGGCTACAGTGGCTCAGCCCCAGCATTTT.